These 2 T cell receptor beta chains came from one sample sequenced in a study of shared clonotypes between healthy human individuals (dated by TCRdb to 2020 to 2022). Receptor amplification or capture employed the immunoSEQ multiplex PCR assay. TCRdb stores this immuneACCESS table with in-frame sequences only. Part of the clones is absent; in the studies checked, under half of the shortfall reflects unresolved V genes, and no reason is known for the rest. The sample table lists about 2.2 million clones, roughly 91% of them with a count of one. Jointly, the top ten make up about 1.8% of the sample. CD8 naive samples were CD45RO-negative cells positively selected for CCR7, giving a CD45RA+CCR7+ population that excluded TemRA cells. The sequenced sample was naive CD8+ T cells from PBMCs. The sample's cell subset or site, from its label and the paper: CD45RA+CCR7+. These receptors all stem from a man in his late teens or twenties in good health. Some clones in this sample may be carry-over from other donors' samples.

The V gene is TRBV7-2, the J gene TRBJ2-1, with TRBD2 matching 7 bases. This CDR3 spans 17 amino acids. Germline CDR1 reads SGHTA; CDR2 reads FQGNSA. Trimming took 5 bases from V and 1 from J; bases not matched to a gene: 11. The CDR3 spells CASSPEPSGRSYNEQFF. The CDR3 nucleotides read TGTGCCAGCAGCCCAGAACCTAGCGGCAGGTCCTACAATGAGCAGTTCTTC.

This chain connects TRBV7-8 to TRBJ2-3, with 7 positions matching TRBD2. This CDR3 has 17 amino acids. Germline V gives CDR1 SGHVS, CDR2 FQNEAQ. Trimming took 0 bases from V and 2 from J; bases not matched to a gene: 8. CDR3 DNA: TGTGCCAGCAGCTTAGCTCCAGCGGGGCACTACACAGATACGCAGTATTTT. This encodes CASSLAPAGHYTDTQYF.